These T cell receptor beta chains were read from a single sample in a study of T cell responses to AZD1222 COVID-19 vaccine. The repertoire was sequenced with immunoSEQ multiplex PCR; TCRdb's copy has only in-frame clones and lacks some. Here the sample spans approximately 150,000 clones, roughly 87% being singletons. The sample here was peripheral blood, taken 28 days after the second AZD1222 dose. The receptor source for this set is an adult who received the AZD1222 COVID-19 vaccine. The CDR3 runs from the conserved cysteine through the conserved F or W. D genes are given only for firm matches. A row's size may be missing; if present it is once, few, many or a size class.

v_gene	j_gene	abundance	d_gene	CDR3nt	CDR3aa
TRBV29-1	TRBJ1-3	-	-	TGCAGCGTTGAAGCAGAGGGAGGAAACACCATATATTTT	CSVEAEGGNTIYF
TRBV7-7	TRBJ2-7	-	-	TGTGCCAGCAGCTTAGCACAGATAGCGGCCTCCTACGAGCAGTACTTC	CASSLAQIAASYEQYF
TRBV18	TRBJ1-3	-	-	TGTGCCAGCTCACCACCGAACAGTCAAAGCTCTGGAAACACCATATATTTT	CASSPPNSQSSGNTIYF
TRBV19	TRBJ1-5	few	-	TGTGCCAGTAGTATAAGGGTATCTCAGCCCCAGCATTTT	CASSIRVSQPQHF
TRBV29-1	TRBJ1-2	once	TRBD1	TGCAGCTCGGGACAGGGGCACGATGGCTACACCTTC	CSSGQGHDGYTF
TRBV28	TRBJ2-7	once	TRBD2	TGTGCCAGCAGCCGTAGCGGGGGGAGTTACGAGCAGTACTTC	CASSRSGGSYEQYF
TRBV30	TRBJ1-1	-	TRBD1	TGTGCCTGGAGTTTACAGGGGTATACTGAAGCTTTCTTT	CAWSLQGYTEAFF
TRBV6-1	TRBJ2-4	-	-	TGTGCCAGCAGTGATAGGTGGAGCAAAAACATTCAGTACTTC	CASSDRWSKNIQYF
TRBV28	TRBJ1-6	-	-	TGTGCCAGCAGGGTAGGGGGGCACAATTCACCCCTCCACTTT	CASRVGGHNSPLHF
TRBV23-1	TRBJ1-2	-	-	TGCGCCAGCAGTCAAAACAGGAAGGCTAACTATGGCTACACCTTC	CASSQNRKANYGYTF
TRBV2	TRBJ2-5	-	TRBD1	TGTGCCAGCAAGACAGGGGGCGCCCCGGGAGAGACCCAGTACTTC	CASKTGGAPGETQYF
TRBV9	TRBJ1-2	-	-	TGTGCCAGCAGCGCCTCAGAGTATGGCTACACCTTC	CASSASEYGYTF
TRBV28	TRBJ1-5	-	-	TGTGCCAGCAGCAACGGGGGAACAGGAAAGGATCAGCCCCAGCATTTT	CASSNGGTGKDQPQHF
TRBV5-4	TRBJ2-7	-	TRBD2	TGTGCCAGCAGCTCCGGAGGTGCAGGGACTACCAGCTCCTACGAGCAGTACTTC	CASSSGGAGTTSSYEQYF
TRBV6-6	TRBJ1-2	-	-	TGTGCCAGCACCTTCCAGGGGACAACTAACTATGGCTACACCTTC	CASTFQGTTNYGYTF
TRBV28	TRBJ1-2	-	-	TGTGCCAGCAGTCCGCAGGGTCGTGGCTACACCTTC	CASSPQGRGYTF
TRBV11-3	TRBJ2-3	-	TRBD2	TGTGCCAGCAGCCCTACTAGCGGGGGGGCAAGGGATACGCAGTATTTT	CASSPTSGGARDTQYF
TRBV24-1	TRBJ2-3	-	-	TGTGCCACCAGTGCGGCAGGGGATTATACGCAGTATTTT	CATSAAGDYTQYF